A selection of T cell receptor beta chains follows, all from one sample in a study of cytomegalovirus exposure and HLA in healthy donors. Sequencing was performed with immunoSEQ multiplex PCR; in TCRdb, only in-frame clones are kept and a portion is missing. This sample has around 200,000 clones, with 84% found just once. The material sequenced was PBMCs. The source is a woman aged 50 to 60 in good health and CMV-seropositive. Each CDR3 is given with its conserved first and last residue. The D gene is left open where the match is weak. Clone size is not always given. Where it is, it says once, few, many or a class for expanded clones.

D gene	V gene	clone size	J gene	CDR3 DNA	CDR3 protein
.	TRBV9	once	TRBJ1-6	TGTGCCAGCAGCGTAGGGAGTAGTCCCTATAATTCACCCCTCCACTTT	CASSVGSSPYNSPLHF
TRBD1	TRBV5-1	few	TRBJ1-4	TGCGCCAGCAGTAATGGAGGGACAGAGGATGAAAAACTGTTTTTT	CASSNGGTEDEKLFF
.	TRBV2	.	TRBJ1-2	TGTGCCAGCAGTGGTTTTCTGGGAGGGGGAGGCTACACCTTC	CASSGFLGGGGYTF
.	TRBV2	.	TRBJ1-6	TGTGCCAGCAGTGGACTCTTCAATTCACCCCTCCACTTT	CASSGLFNSPLHF
.	TRBV6-1	.	TRBJ1-1	TGTGCCAGCAGTGACGGTCGGGGCACTGAAGCTTTCTTT	CASSDGRGTEAFF
.	TRBV11-2	once	TRBJ2-7	TGTGCCAGCAGCTTCCGAGGGAACGAGCAGTACTTC	CASSFRGNEQYF
TRBD1	TRBV6-5	.	TRBJ1-1	TGTGCCACCACAAGGCGACAGGGGGACACTGAAGCTTTCTTT	CATTRRQGDTEAFF
TRBD1	TRBV18	.	TRBJ1-5	TGTGCCAGCTCACTGGCCCAGACAGGGATTAATCAGCCCCAGCATTTT	CASSLAQTGINQPQHF
.	TRBV4-1	.	TRBJ1-3	TGCGCCAGCAGCCAGACCCTGGCAGGGCCCTCTGGAAACACCATATATTTT	CASSQTLAGPSGNTIYF
TRBD2	TRBV7-2	.	TRBJ2-7	TGTGCCAGCAGCGTATTTGCGGGGGACTCCTACGAGCAGTACTTC	CASSVFAGDSYEQYF
.	TRBV28	few	TRBJ1-5	TGTGCCAGCAGTCAAGGGGGTAGCAATCAGCCCCAGCATTTT	CASSQGGSNQPQHF
TRBD1	TRBV11-2	.	TRBJ2-7	TGTGCCAGCAGCTTAGGGGGACAGACGGGTTTATACGAGCAGTACTTC	CASSLGGQTGLYEQYF
TRBD2	TRBV9	few	TRBJ2-7	TGTGCCAGCAGCCCCGGGACTAGCGGCTACGAGCAGTACTTC	CASSPGTSGYEQYF
TRBD2	TRBV6-5	.	TRBJ2-1	TGTGCCAGCAGTTACGGGGCGGGGGGGCTGGGCAATGAGCGGTTCTTC	CASSYGAGGLGNERFF
TRBD2	TRBV7-2	.	TRBJ2-3	TGTGCCAGCAGCCTAGCGGGGGGTAGCACAGATACGCAGTATTTT	CASSLAGGSTDTQYF
TRBD1	TRBV6-5	.	TRBJ2-1	TGTGCCAGCAGCGGGACAGGGGTTTACCAGTTCTTC	CASSGTGVYQFF
TRBD1	TRBV9	.	TRBJ2-7	TGTGCCAGCAGCACCCGGACAGGGGGCATCGACGAGCAGTACTTC	CASSTRTGGIDEQYF
.	TRBV10-3	.	TRBJ2-7	TGTGCCATCAGCAGGACAGACACCTACGAGCAGTACTTC	CAISRTDTYEQYF
TRBD2	TRBV7-2	.	TRBJ2-3	TGTGCCAGCAGCTCAAATAGCGGGGGGGTAGGAGATACGCAGTATTTT	CASSSNSGGVGDTQYF
.	TRBV28	.	TRBJ2-2	TGTGCCAGCTCGTATCCTAGACGGGGCACCGGGGAGCTGTTTTTT	CASSYPRRGTGELFF
.	TRBV30	.	TRBJ1-1	TGTGCCTGGAGTGAGGCGGCACAGGGTGCTAGTCCATTTCTCGAAGCTTTTTTT	CAWSEAAQGASPFLEAFF
.	TRBV5-1	.	TRBJ2-2	TGCGCCAGCAGCTTGGAAACTAGCTTTTCCGGGGAGCTGTTTTTT	CASSLETSFSGELFF
TRBD2	TRBV7-8	.	TRBJ2-5	TGTGCCAGCAGCTTGAATCCTAGCGGGGCCCAAGAGACCCAGTACTTC	CASSLNPSGAQETQYF
.	TRBV7-9	.	TRBJ1-1	TGTGCCAGCAGCTTAGGCGGGGTTGAAGCTTTCTTT	CASSLGGVEAFF
TRBD1	TRBV7-9	.	TRBJ2-3	TGTTCCAGCAGCCCTCCGGGACAGAAACTCACAGATACGCAGTATTTT	CSSSPPGQKLTDTQYF
.	TRBV28	.	TRBJ1-2	TGTGCCAGCAGTCCCCATCGACAGGAGATCTATGGCTACACCTTC	CASSPHRQEIYGYTF
TRBD1	TRBV18	.	TRBJ1-4	TGTGCCAGCTCACCAGGTGGCGGACAGGGGCAGTTTTTT	CASSPGGGQGQFF
.	TRBV2	.	TRBJ2-3	TGTGCCAGCAGTGAACGGGCGGGGCGTTATAGCACAGATACGCAGTATTTT	CASSERAGRYSTDTQYF
TRBD2	TRBV11-1	.	TRBJ2-2	TGTGCCAGCAGCCCCGGGACTACGAGCGGGGAGCTGTTTTTT	CASSPGTTSGELFF
.	TRBV7-9	.	TRBJ1-6	TGTGCCAGCAGCTTAGAGGCGGCCTCGGCCCTCCACTTT	CASSLEAASALHF
.	TRBV5-1	few	TRBJ1-2	TGCGCCAGCAGCCCCGACACGAAGGGCTACACCTTC	CASSPDTKGYTF
.	TRBV4-3	.	TRBJ2-7	TGCGCCAGCAGCCAAGCCATGCCGGGGTCCTACGAGCAGTACTTC	CASSQAMPGSYEQYF
.	TRBV2	.	TRBJ2-1	TGTGCCAGCAGTGAGACAGGGAGGAATGAGCAGTTCTTC	CASSETGRNEQFF
.	TRBV25-1	once	TRBJ2-2	TGTGCCAGCAGTGTGCAGGCTACGAACACCGGGGAGCTGTTTTTT	CASSVQATNTGELFF
.	TRBV7-2	.	TRBJ2-2	TGTGCCAGCAGCTTGTTTGTTCGGAACACCGGGGAGCTGTTTTTT	CASSLFVRNTGELFF
TRBD2	TRBV9	.	TRBJ2-2	TGTGCCAGCAGCCTCGGGAGGACCTCAGGCGGGGAGCTGTTTTTT	CASSLGRTSGGELFF
.	TRBV15	once	TRBJ2-2	TGTGCCACCAGCAGAGATCAAACGGTCACCGGGGAGCTGTTTTTT	CATSRDQTVTGELFF
TRBD2	TRBV19	few	TRBJ2-5	TGTGCCAGTAGTAACAGGCAAATAGCGGGGGGGCCCCAGTACTTC	CASSNRQIAGGPQYF
.	TRBV10-1	.	TRBJ1-5	TGCGCCAGCAGAGTCATACTATCGACAGAATATAGCAATCAGCCCCAGCATTTT	CASRVILSTEYSNQPQHF
TRBD1	TRBV7-2	.	TRBJ2-1	TGTGCCAGCAGCTTAGCCGGGGACAGGGGTGGCAATGAGCAGTTCTTC	CASSLAGDRGGNEQFF
.	TRBV6-1	.	TRBJ2-7	TGTGCCAGCAGTGACTATGGCTACGAGCAGTACTTC	CASSDYGYEQYF
.	TRBV4-3	.	TRBJ1-6	TGCGCCAGCAGCCAAGATTCGGGGAGCTCCTATAATTCACCCCTCCACTTT	CASSQDSGSSYNSPLHF
.	TRBV11-2	.	TRBJ1-4	TGTGCCAGCAGCTTAGGATGGGGCGAAAAACTGTTTTTT	CASSLGWGEKLFF
.	TRBV7-3	.	TRBJ1-1	TGTGCCAGCAGCTCCTCCGGGAGCCCCGGAGGGAAAGCTTTCTTT	CASSSSGSPGGKAFF
.	TRBV7-3	once	TRBJ2-2	TGTGCCAGCAGCCCCCTCGGTTCGGGGGCGAACACCGGGGAGCTGTTTTTT	CASSPLGSGANTGELFF
TRBD1	TRBV7-9	once	TRBJ2-1	TGTGCCAGCAGCGGAACCGGGACAGCCTACAATGAGCAGTTCTTC	CASSGTGTAYNEQFF